This T cell receptor beta chain was documented in a study of regulatory T cells in long-lasting Graves disease. iRepertoire HTBI primers and Arm-PCR of CDR3 regions built TCR beta libraries. TCRdb itself ran the multiplex PCR reads through MiXCR, one entry per CDR3 protein. The sample carries some 410,000 distinct CDR3 sequences, roughly 15% recorded once. Documented time point: newly diagnosed GD, antithyroid drugs for less than 3 months. TCR sequences were obtained from RNA taken from PBMCs. Patients were from an endocrinology department in Xi'an, China. The germline V gene has CDR1 SQVTM and CDR2 ANQGSEA. With 0 bases removed from V and 8 bases from J, the gap between germline ends came to 16 bases. The CDR3 extends over 14 amino acids. This same sample was also taken into another study, of T cells in Graves' hyperthyroidism and ophthalmopathy. That investigation notes: Graves' hyperthyroidism is called stable when ophthalmopathy does not progress within 18 months.

The chain couples TRBV29-1 to TRBJ1-2; possible D gene TRBD1, 5 bases. The receptor was isolated from a woman aged 25-40 years with Graves disease. The starting material was peripheral blood mononuclear cells (PBMCs), obtained at new diagnosis, from a patient treated with antithyroid drugs. The CDR3 region has the DNA TGCAGCGTTGAAGATCCCGCCAGGGAGGGCGGCTACACCTTC. It codes for CSVEDPAREGGYTF. The whole variable domain, filled in from reference TRBV29-1 and TRBJ1-2, reads SAVISQKPSRDICQRGTSLTIQCQVDSQVTMMFWYRQQPGQSLTLIATANQGSEATYESGFVIDKFPISRPNLTFSTLTVSNMSPEDSSIYLCSVEDPAREGGYTFGSGTRLTVV.